The 29 T cell receptor beta chains listed next were all sequenced from one sample in a study of blood T cell repertoires in COVID-19. Generated by immunoSEQ multiplex PCR, the TCRdb table keeps only in-frame clones and is missing some. The data show about 38,000 clones, with about 90% seen just once and 4.7% held by the top ten. The sequenced sample was peripheral blood. These receptors were obtained from a man between 60 and 70 years old with COVID-19, enrolled during active disease.

The rearrangement joins TRBV18 to TRBJ2-7, with D perhaps TRBD1 (6 bases). Deletions cut 5 bases from V and 3 bases from J, with 17 bases between. Germline assignment: CDR1 KGHSH and CDR2 LQKENI. The CDR3 covers 15 residues. The CDR3 DNA reads as TGTGCCAGCTCATCCGGGACATTGGATCGCTACGAGCAGTACTTC. It specifies CASSSGTLDRYEQYF.

The sample holds a few counts of this clone. The genes are TRBV6-5 and TRBJ2-7; TRBD1 aligns across 11 bases. Germline V gene data show CDR1 as MNHEY and CDR2 as SVGAGI. V trimming: 6 bases; J trimming: 3 bases; junction bases outside the gene matches: 7. The CDR3 runs 15 residues. CDR3 DNA sequence: TGTGCCAGCAGGGCCGGACAGGGGGCAAACTACGAGCAGTACTTC. This encodes CASRAGQGANYEQYF.

This clone was seen more than once but under ten times. The chain joins TRBV7-9 to TRBJ1-1; D ambiguous. This CDR3 is built from 14 residues. Germline V gene lookup returns CDR1 SEHNR and CDR2 FQNEAQ (reference sequence). V was clipped by 2 bases and J by 6 bases, with 13 bases between them. CDR3 bases: TGTGCCAGCAGCTTATCCCTCCCCGGGGCTGAAGCTTTCTTT. It translates to CASSLSLPGAEAFF.

The rearrangement uses TRBV11-3 and TRBJ2-1, with D perhaps TRBD1 (5 bases). CDR3 length: 12 amino acids. V was shortened by 1 base and J by 13 bases, with 11 bases between the two germline ends. CDR1 and CDR2 from the germline V gene are SGHNT and YENEEA. For the CDR3, the DNA is TGTGCCAGCAGCTTAGGGTTACAGGATCAGTTCTTC. Protein product: CASSLGLQDQFF.

The sample holds one count of this clone. This sequence joins TRBV4-2 and TRBJ1-6; 7 bases are shared with TRBD1. Germline-derived CDR1 and CDR2 are LGHNA and YNFKEQ. This CDR3 is 15 amino acids long. V lost 4 bases, J lost 7 bases, and 7 bases stayed unmatched. DNA of the CDR3: TGTGCCAGCAGCCCCGGCGGGACAGAGAATTCACCCCTCCACTTT. It codes for CASSPGGTENSPLHF.

This rearrangement joins TRBV28 to TRBJ2-1; a weak D match, TRBD2 (6 bases). Germline lookup yields CDR1 MDHEN and CDR2 SYDVKM. This CDR3 region has 12 residues. V dropped 6 bases and J dropped 9 bases, with 12 bases sitting between them. CDR3 amino acids: CASRGGISEQFF. The CDR3 nucleotides are TGTGCCAGCAGGGGGGGTATAAGTGAGCAGTTCTTC. The variable domain in full, with the rest retrieved from reference TRBV28 and TRBJ2-1, is DVKVTQSSRYLVKRTGEKVFLECVQDMDHENMFWYRQDPGLGLRLIYFSYDVKMKEKGDIPEGYSVSREKKERFSLILESASTNQTSMYLCASRGGISEQFFGPGTRLTVL.

The V call is TRBV5-4, the J call TRBJ2-7; D perhaps matches TRBD1 (5 bases). Germline lookup yields CDR1 SGHNT and CDR2 YYREEE (reference sequence). This CDR3 is built from 15 residues. V gave up 4 bases and J gave up 5 bases, with 19 bases separating them. CDR3: CASSALTDLGDEQYF. CDR3 DNA: TGTGCCAGCAGCGCGCTGACAGATTTGGGCGACGAGCAGTACTTC.

This sequence joins TRBV10-1 and TRBJ2-1, with unresolved D. V was pared by 0 bases and J by 9 bases, with 9 bases between. The germline gives CDR1 WNHNN, CDR2 SYGVQD (reference sequence). The CDR3 consists of 13 residues. The CDR3 DNA reads TGCGCCAGCAGTGAGTCCGAGCGCGTTGAGCAGTTCTTC. Encoded protein: CASSESERVEQFF.

The rearrangement uses TRBV28 and TRBJ1-2, with D perhaps matching TRBD1 (6 bases). V gave up 8 bases and J gave up 3 bases, with 22 bases separating them. Germline-derived CDR1 and CDR2 are MDHEN and SYDVKM. This CDR3 has 16 residues. The chain's CDR3 is CASCPGQRIGDYGYTF. CDR3 nucleotide sequence: TGTGCCAGCTGTCCGGGACAAAGGATCGGGGACTATGGCTACACCTTC.

The chain couples TRBV15 to TRBJ1-2, with D unclear. The V gene's germline CDR1 is LNHNV and CDR2 YYDKDF (reference sequence). The CDR3 has 14 amino acids. V shed 1 base and J shed 4 bases, with 10 bases lying between them. The CDR3 DNA is TGTGCCACCAGCAGAGGGGAGACAAGCTATGGCTACACCTTC. The encoded protein is CATSRGETSYGYTF.

This chain connects TRBV9 to TRBJ2-7; 8 nucleotides agree with TRBD2. After removal of 0 bases from V and 3 bases from J, the junction contained 5 bases not matched to a gene. Germline V gene lookup returns CDR1 SGDLS and CDR2 YYNGEE. The CDR3 has 15 amino acids. CDR3 in amino acids: CASSVVASGYYEQYF. In DNA form, the CDR3 reads TGTGCCAGCAGCGTAGTGGCTAGCGGGTACTACGAGCAGTACTTC.

The chain carries TRBV28 and TRBJ1-2; D may be TRBD1 (6 bases). Germline V gives CDR1 MDHEN, CDR2 SYDVKM. Trimming shortened V by 10 bases and J by 1 base, and 10 bases separated the two germline ends. The CDR3 consists of 12 residues. The CDR3 DNA reads TGTGCCACCAGGGGAGTTAACTATGGCTACACCTTC. This sequence encodes CATRGVNYGYTF.

The rearrangement links TRBV4-3 to TRBJ1-6; D is undetermined. Germline values: CDR1 LGHNA, CDR2 YSLEER. The CDR3 runs to 17 residues. V was trimmed by 0 bases and J by 10 bases, leaving 19 bases between them. The CDR3 sequence: CASSQEGFGVIQSPLHF. In DNA, the CDR3 is TGCGCCAGCAGCCAAGAGGGTTTCGGGGTAATTCAGTCACCCCTCCACTTT.

V and J are TRBV7-3 and TRBJ2-1; maybe TRBD1 (5 bases). The CDR3 is 15 amino acids. With 5 bases removed from V and 2 bases from J, the gap between germline ends came to 13 bases. Germline V CDR1 and CDR2: SGHTA, FQGTGA. CDR3 in amino acids: CASSPQDIAYNEQFF. For the CDR3, the DNA is TGTGCCAGCAGCCCACAGGATATCGCCTACAATGAGCAGTTCTTC.

In its sample, this clone ranks as medium-sized. The chain is built from TRBV7-9 and TRBJ2-7; 9 bases fit TRBD1. V was clipped by 8 bases and J by 1 base; unmatched bases: 0. This CDR3 is built from 12 residues. The germline V gene has CDR1 SEHNR and CDR2 FQNEAQ (reference sequence). As DNA, the CDR3 is TGTGCCAGCGGGACAGGGTCCTACGAGCAGTACTTC. It is translated as CASGTGSYEQYF.

This chain uses TRBV14 with TRBJ2-1; TRBD2 is a possible D gene (6 bases). CDR1 and CDR2 (germline): SGHDN, FVKESK. The CDR3 totals 14 residues. Trimming left V 1 base short and J 4 bases short, with 8 bases between. Here the CDR3 reads CASSQVSGYNEQFF. CDR3 nucleotides: TGTGCCAGCAGCCAAGTTAGCGGTTACAATGAGCAGTTCTTC.

This clone has only a few counts. CDR3 nucleotide sequence: TGCGCCAGCAGTGAGTCATTGAGAGATGAAGCTTTCTTT. As protein: CASSESLRDEAFF. This sequence joins TRBV10-1 and TRBJ1-1; D gene ambiguous. V lost 0 bases, J lost 7 bases, and 9 bases lay in between. The CDR3 covers 13 residues. Per the germline V gene, CDR1 is WNHNN and CDR2 is SYGVQD (reference sequence).

The chain employs TRBV11-3 and TRBJ2-7; perhaps TRBD2 as D (6 bases). Between the trimmed V and J ends, which lost 4 bases and 4 bases, there was a span of 11 bases. The V gene's germline CDR1 is SGHNT and CDR2 YENEEA. This CDR3 has 13 residues. The CDR3: CASSWGDSYEQYF. The CDR3 nucleotides read TGTGCCAGCAGCTGGGGGGATTCATACGAGCAGTACTTC.

A single count supports this clone. V usage is TRBV28 and J usage is TRBJ1-5; weak D call: TRBD1 (5 bases). V lost 8 bases, J lost 4 bases, and 15 bases lay in between. Germline CDR1 and CDR2: MDHEN and SYDVKM. CDR3 length: 14 amino acids. In nucleotides, the CDR3 is TGTGCCAGCCGGGGGGGACCGCTTAATCAGCCCCAGCATTTT. This translates into CASRGGPLNQPQHF.

V usage is TRBV5-1 and J usage is TRBJ1-3; no definite D call. The germline gives CDR1 SGHRS, CDR2 YFSETQ. With 0 bases removed from V and 0 bases from J, the gap between germline ends came to 7 bases. The CDR3 has 15 residues. The CDR3 DNA reads TGCGCCAGCAGCTTGGAAGGCGGCTCTGGAAACACCATATATTTT. The encoded protein is CASSLEGGSGNTIYF.

This chain uses TRBV7-9 with TRBJ1-1; D gene unclear. Trimming stripped 5 bases from V and 5 bases from J, with 12 bases between. CDR1 is SEHNR, CDR2 FQNEAQ, per germline (reference sequence). The CDR3 covers 13 residues. The DNA of the CDR3 is TGTGCCAGCAGCCTGCCCTACCGGACTGAAGCTTTCTTT. It encodes CASSLPYRTEAFF.

V is TRBV28 and J is TRBJ1-2; the match to TRBD1 covers 8 bases. Germline CDR1 is MDHEN and CDR2 is SYDVKM. V was pared by 7 bases and J by 5 bases, with 9 bases of the junction left unmatched. This CDR3 contains 14 residues. This CDR3 is CASMEVQGGYGYTF. CDR3 bases: TGTGCCAGCATGGAGGTACAGGGGGGTTATGGCTACACCTTC.

The CDR3 loop is CAISDGTHSYEQYF. Here the CDR3 DNA reads TGTGCCATCAGTGACGGGACTCACTCCTACGAGCAGTACTTC. This chain joins TRBV10-3 and TRBJ2-7; possibly TRBD2 for D (6 bases). The germline CDR1 and CDR2 sequences are ENHRY and SYGVKD. V was trimmed by 3 bases and J by 0 bases, leaving 9 bases between them. The CDR3 is 14 residues long.

The chain joins TRBV18 to TRBJ1-5; 7 positions match TRBD1. With 4 bases clipped from V and 7 bases from J, the junction kept 7 bases outside the gene matches. This CDR3 is 14 amino acids long. Germline CDR1 and CDR2: KGHSH and LQKENI. Here the CDR3 reads CASSLDRVQQPQHF. The CDR3 DNA reads TGTGCCAGCTCACTTGACAGGGTCCAACAGCCCCAGCATTTT.

This sequence joins TRBV5-1 and TRBJ2-5, with D tentatively TRBD1 (5 bases). Looked up from germline, CDR1 is SGHRS and CDR2 is YFSETQ. V was pared by 7 bases and J by 5 bases, with 9 bases between. The CDR3 consists of 11 residues. The CDR3: CASASGETQYF. CDR3 sequence (DNA): TGCGCCAGCGCCTCAGGGGAGACCCAGTACTTC.

V and J are TRBV10-1 and TRBJ2-3; weak D call: TRBD1 (7 bases). CDR3 length equals 13 residues. Germline-derived CDR1 and CDR2 are WNHNN and SYGVQD (reference sequence). Trimming took off 10 bases at V and 2 bases at J, with 13 bases between the two ends. The CDR3: CATSGGSTDTQYF. The DNA of the CDR3 is TGCGCCACCTCAGGGGGGTCCACAGATACGCAGTATTTT.

The chain joins TRBV28 to TRBJ1-2, with 8 bases identical to TRBD1. Germline CDR1 is MDHEN and CDR2 is SYDVKM. J lost 3 bases, V lost 8 bases, and 8 bases had no gene match. CDR3 size: 14 residues. CDR3 sequence: CASYGQGGDYGYTF. In DNA form, the CDR3 reads TGTGCCAGCTATGGACAGGGCGGGGACTATGGCTACACCTTC.

This chain uses TRBV16 with TRBJ1-1, with TRBD1 matching over 11 bases. V lost 7 bases to trimming and J lost 3 bases; unmatched junction nucleotides: 7. CDR1 is KGHSY, CDR2 FQNENV, per germline. The CDR3 extends over 15 amino acids. The CDR3 DNA reads as TGTGCCAGCACCCGGGACAGGGGGAAGGACACTGAAGCTTTCTTT. Its protein is CASTRDRGKDTEAFF.

The chain has TRBV5-1 and TRBJ1-2; no reliable D call. This CDR3 is 15 amino acids long. Trimming took off 0 bases at V and 0 bases at J, with 9 bases between the two ends. Germline CDR1 SGHRS, CDR2 YFSETQ. The CDR3 protein is CASSLGTDTNYGYTF. The CDR3 nucleotides are TGCGCCAGCAGCTTGGGAACAGACACTAACTATGGCTACACCTTC.